The 3 T cell receptor beta chains below were found in one sample sequenced in a study of CD4 T cells in relation to SARS-CoV-2 and coronaviruses. Here immunoSEQ multiplex PCR was the method, and the copy in TCRdb shows in-frame clones only, minus some. The table records about 36,000 clones, around 77% of them present only once. Their specific antigens are unknown. Input material: memory CD4+ T cells from PBMCs, cultured in vitro. Receptors were obtained from an adult with COVID-19.

V usage is TRBV28 and J usage is TRBJ1-5, with no clear D. Germline CDR1 is MDHEN and CDR2 is SYDVKM. Trimming took 4 bases from V and 4 from J, leaving 14 bases between them. The CDR3 totals 15 residues. CDR3 bases: TGTGCCAGCAGTTCCGAGGGCGCGGGGAATCAGCCCCAGCATTTT. This encodes CASSSEGAGNQPQHF.

The V gene is TRBV28, the J gene TRBJ2-7; D remains unclear. From germline, CDR1 is MDHEN and CDR2 SYDVKM. Trimming took off 4 bases at V and 2 bases at J, with 9 bases between the two ends. This CDR3 region has 13 residues. The CDR3 nucleotides are TGTGCCAGCAGTTCCGGAACCACCTACGAGCAGTACTTC. Residues: CASSSGTTYEQYF.

This clone was picked up a small number of times. The J gene is TRBJ2-7, the V gene TRBV6-5, with D possibly being TRBD2 (5 bases). V was cut by 6 bases and J by 3 bases, with 6 bases left in between. The germline V gene has CDR1 MNHEY and CDR2 SVGAGI. The CDR3 sequence is 11 residues long. The DNA for the CDR3 is TGTGCCAGCAGAAGCGGCTACGAGCAGTACTTC. This codes for CASRSGYEQYF.